The next 9 T cell receptor beta chains were all read from a single sample in a study of blood T cells in healthy people across ages. It was with a sample-barcoded 5' primer and a J-beta primer mix that a second PCR of about 7 to 12 cycles was run. Via MiXCR, TCRdb re-called the 5' RACE reads, giving one row per CDR3 protein. The sample records about 900,000 distinct CDR3 sequences, less than 80% being singletons. The sequenced sample was blood. These receptors were taken from a man aged 25-40 years in good health.

There are a few counts of this clonotype. The gene calls are TRBV12-3 or TRBV12-4 and TRBJ2-1; D perhaps matches TRBD1 (5 bases). The CDR3 sequence is 15 residues long. V lost 1 base to trimming and J lost 8 bases, with 15 bases between them. The CDR3 DNA reads TGTGCCAGCAGTTTAGGCAGGGTTGAATTGGATGAGCAGTTCTTC. Translating it yields CASSLGRVELDEQFF.

The chain has TRBV6-2 or TRBV6-3 and TRBJ2-1; TRBD2 is a possible D gene (6 bases). The CDR3 extends over 18 amino acids. The V gene lost 2 bases and the J gene lost 2 bases, with 19 bases spanning the gap. Germline V gene data show CDR1 as MNHEY and CDR2 as SVGEGT. The CDR3 sequence: CASSYRGRGNGAYNEQFF. CDR3 nucleotides: TGTGCCAGCAGTTACCGGGGCCGGGGGAACGGGGCCTACAATGAGCAGTTCTTC.

This clonotype was seen more than once but under ten times. The chain combines TRBV29-1 with TRBJ2-1, with 8 bases identical to TRBD2. Germline CDR1 reads SQVTM; CDR2 reads ANQGSEA. V trimming: 6 bases; J trimming: 1 base; junction bases outside the gene matches: 5. The CDR3 runs to 14 residues. The CDR3, as DNA: TGCAGCGTCCCAAGCGGGGGTTCCTACAATGAGCAGTTCTTC. Its protein product is CSVPSGGSYNEQFF.

The chain recombines TRBV4-2 with TRBJ1-2; 8 bases match TRBD1. CDR1 and CDR2 (germline): LGHNA, YNFKEQ. The CDR3 is made up of 16 amino acids. The trim removed 2 bases at V and 8 bases at J, leaving 13 bases unmatched. This CDR3 is CASSQPGQALREGYTF. Written as DNA, the CDR3 is TGTGCCAGCAGCCAACCGGGACAGGCCCTTAGAGAGGGCTACACCTTC.

The CDR3 reads CSVEEGGYKRETQYF. The CDR3 DNA is TGCAGCGTTGAAGAGGGGGGATACAAGAGGGAGACCCAGTACTTC. This chain links TRBV29-1 with TRBJ2-5; D is perhaps TRBD2 (6 bases). Germline assignment: CDR1 SQVTM and CDR2 ANQGSEA. The CDR3 runs 15 residues. Trimming removed 0 bases at V and 5 bases at J, with 16 bases between.

A few counts support this clonotype. The V call is TRBV24-1, the J call TRBJ2-5; 13 bases fit TRBD2. Trimming removed 2 bases from V and 3 bases from J; junction bases left unmatched: 5. The CDR3 runs 17 residues. Germline V gene data show CDR1 as KGHDR and CDR2 as SFDVKD. The CDR3 DNA is TGTGCCACCAGTGATTCTCCGGGACTAGCGGGGAAAGAGACCCAGTACTTC. This sequence encodes CATSDSPGLAGKETQYF.

This chain connects TRBV28 to TRBJ2-4; D is ambiguous. CDR1 is MDHEN, CDR2 SYDVKM, per germline. The CDR3 is 14 residues long. With 6 bases removed from V and 9 bases from J, the gap between germline ends came to 18 bases. DNA for the CDR3: TGTGCCAGCAGCCTTGAACGGTTAATCGGCATTCAGTACTTC. This translates into CASSLERLIGIQYF.

This chain uses TRBV4-2 with TRBJ2-3; 8 nucleotides agree with TRBD2. Looked up from germline, CDR1 is LGHNA and CDR2 is YNFKEQ. The CDR3 sequence is 16 residues long. V lost 0 bases to trimming and J lost 7 bases; unmatched junction nucleotides: 9. This chain's CDR3 is CASSQEGRGGLNTQYF. The CDR3 coding sequence is TGTGCCAGCAGCCAAGAAGGTCGGGGGGGCTTGAATACGCAGTATTTT.

The CDR3 DNA follows: TGTGCCAGTATCTCCTCCCGCACAGATACGCAGTATTTT. This gives the protein CASISSRTDTQYF. J is TRBJ2-3 and V is TRBV19; D is ambiguous. The ends were cut back, 7 bases at V and 1 base at J, with 9 bases in the middle. Germline values: CDR1 LNHDA, CDR2 SQIVND (reference sequence). This CDR3 has 13 amino acids. Full variable domain (missing parts from reference TRBV19 and TRBJ2-3): DGGITQSPKYLFRKEGQNVTLSCEQNLNHDAMYWYRQDPGQGLRLIYYSQIVNDFQKGDIAEGYSVSREKKESFPLTVTSAQKNPTAFYLCASISSRTDTQYFGPGTRLTVL.